This T cell receptor (beta chain) was profiled in a study of vaccination and CD4 T cells after COVID-19. Study in general: Overlapping spike peptides of SARS-CoV-2, HCoV-NL63, HCoV-OC43 and HCoV-229E were used, and cells were stimulated with them. Whole-study findings and limits: Spike mono-reactive status applied to 304 of 307 vaccine-specific clones in convalescent patients. From about 20 to 38, the median of SARS-CoV-2-reactive clonotypes rose without reaching significance.

Cultured CD4+ T cell DNA underwent sequencing with the Oncomine TCR Beta short-read assay. MiXCR, applied by TCRdb to the PCR reads, yields one record per CDR3 protein. The table records some 23,000 distinct CDR3 sequences, 28% of them present only once. Time point meaning: late sampling 161 to 241 days after vaccination in a few convalescent patients. Treatment noted: approximately 10-day PBMC culture with coronavirus spike peptide pools or control peptides (ViraFEST assay). A few counts support this clonotype. As yet, its antigen is unknown. The source was CD4+ T cells from blood, cultured in vitro, collected about 7 months after SARS-CoV-2 vaccination. The clonotype comes from a human donor who had recovered from COVID-19.

This CDR3 reads CASSDTGNTEAFF. The CDR3 DNA sequence: TGTGCCAGCAGCGACACAGGGAACACTGAAGCTTTCTTT. The chain uses TRBV7-3 and TRBJ1-1, with D perhaps TRBD1 (5 bases). V gave up 5 bases and J gave up 1 base, with 8 bases separating them. There are 13 residues in the CDR3. The germline V gene encodes CDR1 SGHTA and CDR2 FQGTGA.